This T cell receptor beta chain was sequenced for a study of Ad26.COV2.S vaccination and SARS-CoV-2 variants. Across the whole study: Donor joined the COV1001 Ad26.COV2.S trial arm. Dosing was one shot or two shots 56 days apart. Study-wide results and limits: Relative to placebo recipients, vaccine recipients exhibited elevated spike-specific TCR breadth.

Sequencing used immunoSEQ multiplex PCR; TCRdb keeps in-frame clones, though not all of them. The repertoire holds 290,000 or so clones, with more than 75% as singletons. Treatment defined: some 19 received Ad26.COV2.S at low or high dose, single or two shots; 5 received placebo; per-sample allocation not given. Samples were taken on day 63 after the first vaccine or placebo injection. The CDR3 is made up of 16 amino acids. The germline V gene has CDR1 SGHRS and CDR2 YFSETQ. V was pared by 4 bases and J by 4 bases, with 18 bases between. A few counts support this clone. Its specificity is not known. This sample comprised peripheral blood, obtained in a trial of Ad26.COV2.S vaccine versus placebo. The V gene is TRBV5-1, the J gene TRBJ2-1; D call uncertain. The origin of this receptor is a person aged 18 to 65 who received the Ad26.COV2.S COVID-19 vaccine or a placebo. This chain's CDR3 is CASSRGRSNDYNEQFF. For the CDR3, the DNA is TGCGCCAGCAGCCGTGGGCGTTCGAATGATTACAATGAGCAGTTCTTC.